This TCR beta chain was identified in a study of shared T cell receptors in the human thymus. The protocol was immunoSEQ multiplex PCR, while the TCRdb copy is restricted to in-frame clones and leaves out a portion. Of 700,000 to 750,000 clones in the sample, around 85% were seen once. These sequences were also reported in another study, on human thymus T cells. From that paper: What appeared biased in thymic and blood repertoires was the usage of V and J genes. A high degree of thymic repertoire overlap among unrelated individuals was reported in related research.

The sequence was obtained from a girl in the first two years of life with a congenital heart defect. The sequenced sample consisted of thymocytes.

The CDR3 region is CASSGNRTPYEQYF. The DNA of the CDR3 is TGTGCCAGCAGTGGTAACAGAACGCCCTACGAGCAGTACTTC. The chain carries TRBV2 and TRBJ2-7; D remains unclear. The V end lost 4 bases, the J end lost 2 bases, and 12 bases lay between the germline ends. Germline V lookup: CDR1 SNHLY, CDR2 FYNNEI. This CDR3 has 14 amino acids. Complete variable domain (other parts from reference TRBV2 and TRBJ2-7): EPEVTQTPSHQVTQMGQEVILRCVPISNHLYFYWYRQILGQKVEFLVSFYNNEISEKSEIFDDQFSVERPDGSNFTLKIRSTKLEDSAMYFCASSGNRTPYEQYFGPGTRLTVT.